Many counts were recorded for the clone carrying this TCR beta chain. The antigen is undetermined. The germline gives CDR1 DFQATT, CDR2 SNEGSKA (reference sequence). V lost 3 bases and J lost 7, with 16 bases in between. The CDR3 is 14 residues long. The data were obtained in a study of T cells in Graves' hyperthyroidism and ophthalmopathy. Exclusion of a patient resulted from uncontrolled infection, other autoimmune disease, pregnancy or lactation. The investigators amplified TCR beta CDR3 regions from RNA transcripts. HTBI primers were the set used in a first-round RT-PCR of the TCR CDR3. Each CDR3 protein is one row after TCRdb ran MiXCR on the multiplex PCR reads. The table records under 300,000 distinct CDR3 sequences, approximately 13% of them present only once. Broader study findings: By a 13 V-J model, ophthalmopathy was set apart from stable hyperthyroidism. Ophthalmopathy was identified by the model a median about 6 months ahead of onset.

The rearrangement links TRBV20-1 to TRBJ2-1; D is perhaps TRBD2 (6 bases). Sequencing used blood. This TCR was sampled from a woman between 40 and 55 years old with Graves' hyperthyroidism. This chain's CDR3 is CSASTGEGLNEQFF. CDR3 sequence (DNA): TGCAGTGCTAGTACGGGAGAGGGCCTAAATGAGCAGTTCTTC.